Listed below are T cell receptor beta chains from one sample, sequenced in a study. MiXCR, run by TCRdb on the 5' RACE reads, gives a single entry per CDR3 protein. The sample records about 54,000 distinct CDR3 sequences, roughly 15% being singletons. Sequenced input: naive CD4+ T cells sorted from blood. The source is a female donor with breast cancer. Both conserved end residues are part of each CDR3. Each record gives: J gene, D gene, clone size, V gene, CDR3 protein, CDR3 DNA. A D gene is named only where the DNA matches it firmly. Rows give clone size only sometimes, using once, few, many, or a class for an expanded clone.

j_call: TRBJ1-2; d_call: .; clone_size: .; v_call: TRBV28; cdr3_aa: CASSSRPISNYGYTF; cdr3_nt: TGTGCCAGCAGTTCTAGACCGATTTCTAACTATGGCTACACCTTC
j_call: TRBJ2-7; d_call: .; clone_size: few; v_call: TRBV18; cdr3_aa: CASSPGGVRSYEQYF; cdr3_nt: TGTGCCAGCTCACCGGGCGGGGTTCGCTCCTACGAGCAGTACTTC
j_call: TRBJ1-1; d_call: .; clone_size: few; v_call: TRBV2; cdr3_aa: CASRARAVNTEAFF; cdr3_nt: TGTGCCAGCAGAGCCAGGGCCGTGAACACTGAAGCTTTCTTT
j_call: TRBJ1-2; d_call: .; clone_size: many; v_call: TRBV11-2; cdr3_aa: CASSLVGGGYGYTF; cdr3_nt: TGTGCCAGCAGCTTAGTGGGAGGCGGCTATGGCTACACCTTC
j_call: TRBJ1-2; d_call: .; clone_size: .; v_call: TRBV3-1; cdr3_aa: CASSQVRYGYTF; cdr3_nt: TGTGCCAGCAGCCAAGTGCGATATGGCTACACCTTC
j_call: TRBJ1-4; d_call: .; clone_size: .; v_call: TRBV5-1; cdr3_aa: CASSLLGERSEKLFF; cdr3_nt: TGCGCCAGCAGCTTGCTAGGGGAGAGAAGTGAAAAACTGTTTTTT
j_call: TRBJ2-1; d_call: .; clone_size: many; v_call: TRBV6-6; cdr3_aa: CATGKGSARNNEQFF; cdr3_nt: TGTGCCACCGGCAAAGGTAGCGCCCGTAACAATGAGCAGTTCTTC
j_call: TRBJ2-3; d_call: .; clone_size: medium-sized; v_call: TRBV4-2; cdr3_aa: CASSQGYAENTDTQYF; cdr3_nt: TGTGCCAGCAGCCAAGGGTACGCGGAAAACACAGATACGCAGTATTTT
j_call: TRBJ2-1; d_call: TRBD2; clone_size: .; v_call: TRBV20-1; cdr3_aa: CSARPALAGDNEQFF; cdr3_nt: TGCAGTGCTAGGCCTGCGCTAGCGGGAGACAATGAGCAGTTCTTC
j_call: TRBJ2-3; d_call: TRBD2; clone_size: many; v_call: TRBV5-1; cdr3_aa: CASSSTSGRATDTQYF; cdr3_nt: TGCGCCAGCAGCAGTACTAGCGGGAGGGCGACAGATACGCAGTATTTT
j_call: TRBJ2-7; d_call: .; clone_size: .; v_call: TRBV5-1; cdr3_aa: CASSLGATRDYEQYF; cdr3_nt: TGCGCCAGCAGCTTGGGAGCGACTAGAGACTACGAGCAGTACTTC
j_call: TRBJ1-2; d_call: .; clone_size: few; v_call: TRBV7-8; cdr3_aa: CASSLDRTNYGYTF; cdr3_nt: TGTGCCAGCAGCTTAGACAGAACTAACTATGGCTACACCTTC
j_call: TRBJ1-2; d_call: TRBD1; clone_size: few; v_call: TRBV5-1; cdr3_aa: CASRPRGTAYGYTF; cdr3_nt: TGCGCCAGCAGACCACGAGGGACAGCCTATGGCTACACCTTC
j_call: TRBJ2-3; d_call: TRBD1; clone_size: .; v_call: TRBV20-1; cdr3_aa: CSAHRQGSTDTQYF; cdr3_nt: TGCAGTGCTCATAGACAGGGAAGCACAGATACGCAGTATTTT
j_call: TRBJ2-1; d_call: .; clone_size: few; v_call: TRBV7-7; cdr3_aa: CASSLTSFNEQFF; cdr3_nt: TGTGCTAGCAGCTTAACCAGTTTCAATGAGCAGTTCTTC
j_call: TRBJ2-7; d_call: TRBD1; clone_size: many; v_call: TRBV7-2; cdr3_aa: CASSLVDRAYEQYF; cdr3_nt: TGTGCCAGCAGCTTAGTGGACAGGGCATACGAGCAGTACTTC
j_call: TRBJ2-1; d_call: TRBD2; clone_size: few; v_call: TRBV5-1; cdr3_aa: CASSFSGSPYNEQFF; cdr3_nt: TGCGCCAGCAGCTTTAGCGGGAGCCCCTACAATGAGCAGTTCTTC
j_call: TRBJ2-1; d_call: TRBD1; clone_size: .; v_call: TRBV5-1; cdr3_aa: CASSFTGTADLDEQFF; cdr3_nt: TGCGCCAGCAGCTTTACAGGGACAGCCGACCTGGATGAGCAGTTCTTC
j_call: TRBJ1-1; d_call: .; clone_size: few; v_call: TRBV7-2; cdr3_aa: CASSLTQNTEAFF; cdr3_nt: TGTGCCAGCAGCTTAACCCAGAACACTGAAGCTTTCTTT
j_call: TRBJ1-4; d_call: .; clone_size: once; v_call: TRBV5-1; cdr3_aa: CASSLIDNDKLFF; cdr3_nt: TGCGCCAGCAGCTTGATAGATAATGATAAACTGTTTTTT
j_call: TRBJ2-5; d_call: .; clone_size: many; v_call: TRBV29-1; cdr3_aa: CSVWPVQGEETQYF; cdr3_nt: TGCAGCGTGTGGCCTGTACAGGGAGAAGAGACCCAGTACTTC
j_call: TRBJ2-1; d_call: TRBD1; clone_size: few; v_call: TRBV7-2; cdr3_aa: CASSREGPSRGNEQFF; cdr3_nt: TGTGCCAGCAGCCGTGAAGGGCCTAGCAGGGGGAATGAGCAGTTCTTC
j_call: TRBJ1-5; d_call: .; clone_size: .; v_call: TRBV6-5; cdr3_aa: CASSYGRRTVSGGLGQHF; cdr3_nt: TGTGCCAGCAGTTACGGAAGACGGACTGTTTCGGGGGGTCTAGGCCAGCATTTT
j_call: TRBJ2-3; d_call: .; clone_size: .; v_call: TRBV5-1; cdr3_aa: CASSPGTHSTDTQYF; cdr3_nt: TGCGCCAGCAGCCCAGGGACCCACAGCACAGATACGCAGTATTTT
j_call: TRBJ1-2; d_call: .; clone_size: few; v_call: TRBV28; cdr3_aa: CASSFGGRWAYGYTF; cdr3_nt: TGTGCCAGCAGTTTCGGTGGCAGGTGGGCCTATGGCTACACCTTC
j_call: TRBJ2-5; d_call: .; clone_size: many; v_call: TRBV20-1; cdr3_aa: CSAREPQLETQYF; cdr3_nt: TGCAGTGCTAGAGAGCCCCAGCTGGAGACCCAGTACTTC
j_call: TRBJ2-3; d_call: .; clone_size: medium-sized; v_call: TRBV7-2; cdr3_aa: CASSFTDTQYF; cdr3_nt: TGTGCCAGCAGCTTCACAGATACGCAGTATTTT
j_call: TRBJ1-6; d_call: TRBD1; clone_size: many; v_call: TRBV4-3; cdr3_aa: CASSRQGAGDSPLHF; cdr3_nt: TGCGCCAGCAGCCGACAGGGGGCTGGTGATTCACCCCTCCACTTT
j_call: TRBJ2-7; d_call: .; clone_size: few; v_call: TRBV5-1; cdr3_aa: CASSLSSGRGAPYEQYF; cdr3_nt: TGCGCCAGCAGCTTGAGCTCCGGTCGGGGTGCGCCCTACGAGCAGTACTTC
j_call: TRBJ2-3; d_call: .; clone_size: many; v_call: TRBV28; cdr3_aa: CATGQSGTDTQYF; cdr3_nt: TGTGCTACTGGGCAATCTGGCACAGATACGCAGTATTTT
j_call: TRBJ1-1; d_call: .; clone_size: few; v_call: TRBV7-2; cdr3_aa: CASSLALTVVNTEAFF; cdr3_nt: TGTGCCAGCAGCTTAGCGCTTACAGTGGTGAACACTGAAGCTTTCTTT
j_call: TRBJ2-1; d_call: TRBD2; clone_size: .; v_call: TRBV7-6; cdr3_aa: CASSLAGREGLEQFF; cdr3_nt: TGTGCCAGCAGCTTAGCGGGGCGGGAGGGGCTTGAGCAGTTCTTC
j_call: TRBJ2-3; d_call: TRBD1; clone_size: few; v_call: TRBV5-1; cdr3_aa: CASSFTGGPGDTQYF; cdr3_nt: TGCGCCAGCAGCTTCACAGGGGGACCGGGAGATACGCAGTATTTT
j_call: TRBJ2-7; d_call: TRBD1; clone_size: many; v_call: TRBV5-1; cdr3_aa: CASSPTLGTAFQGEQYF; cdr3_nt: TGCGCCAGCAGCCCAACCCTGGGGACAGCGTTTCAAGGAGAGCAGTACTTC
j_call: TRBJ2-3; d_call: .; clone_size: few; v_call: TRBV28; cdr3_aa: CASSCPTGPEFCSLTDTQYF; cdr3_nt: TGTGCCAGCAGTTGTCCGACAGGTCCAGAATTTTGTTCGCTCACAGATACGCAGTATTTT
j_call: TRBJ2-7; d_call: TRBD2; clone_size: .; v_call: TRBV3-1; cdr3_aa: CASRTTSGRAGEQYF; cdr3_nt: TGTGCCAGCAGAACAACTAGCGGGAGGGCTGGCGAGCAGTACTTC
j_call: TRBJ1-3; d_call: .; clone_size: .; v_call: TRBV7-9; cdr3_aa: CASSSWKSNTIYF; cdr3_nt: TGTGCCAGCAGCTCTTGGAAATCCAACACCATATATTTT
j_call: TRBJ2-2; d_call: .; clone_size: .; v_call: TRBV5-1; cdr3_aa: CASSWSGDGELFF; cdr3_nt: TGCGCCAGCAGCTGGTCAGGGGACGGGGAGCTGTTTTTT
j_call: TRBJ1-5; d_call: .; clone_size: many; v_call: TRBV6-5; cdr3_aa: CASRLNRETKPQHF; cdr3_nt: TGTGCCAGCAGACTGAACAGGGAGACTAAGCCCCAGCATTTT
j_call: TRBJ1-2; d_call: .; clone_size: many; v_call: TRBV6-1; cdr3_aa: CASTLWSGDGYTF; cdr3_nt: TGTGCCAGCACCCTCTGGTCAGGGGACGGCTACACCTTC
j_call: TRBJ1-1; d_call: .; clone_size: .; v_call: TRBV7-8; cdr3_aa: CASSGDTSGTEAFF; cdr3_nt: TGTGCCAGCAGCGGGGACACCTCGGGCACTGAAGCTTTCTTT
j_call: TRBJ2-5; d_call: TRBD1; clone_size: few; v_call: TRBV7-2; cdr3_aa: CASSPGTGGWETQYF; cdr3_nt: TGTGCCAGCAGCCCGGGGACAGGGGGATGGGAGACCCAGTACTTC
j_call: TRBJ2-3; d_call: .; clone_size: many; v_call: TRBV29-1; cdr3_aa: CSVALPGDTQYF; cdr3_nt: TGCAGCGTTGCCCTACCGGGAGATACGCAGTATTTT
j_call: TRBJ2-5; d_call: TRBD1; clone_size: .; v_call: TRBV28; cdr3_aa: CASRTAGTDAQETQYF; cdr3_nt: TGTGCCAGCAGAACCGCCGGGACAGACGCCCAAGAGACCCAGTACTTC
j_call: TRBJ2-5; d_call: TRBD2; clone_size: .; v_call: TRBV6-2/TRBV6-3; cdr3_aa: CASSPGTSGRGYQETQYF; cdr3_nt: TGTGCCAGCAGCCCAGGGACTAGCGGGAGGGGATATCAAGAGACCCAGTACTTC
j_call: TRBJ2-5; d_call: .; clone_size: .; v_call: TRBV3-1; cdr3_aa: CASSQDSRGETQYF; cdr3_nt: TGTGCCAGCAGCCAAGATTCGCGAGGGGAGACCCAGTACTTC
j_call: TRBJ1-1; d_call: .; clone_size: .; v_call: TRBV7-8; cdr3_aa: CASSLRQTNTEAFF; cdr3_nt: TGTGCCAGCAGCTTAAGGCAGACGAACACTGAAGCTTTCTTT
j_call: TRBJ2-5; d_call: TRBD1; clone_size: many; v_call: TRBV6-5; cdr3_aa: CASSYSFGTGLETQYF; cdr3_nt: TGTGCCAGCAGTTACTCGTTTGGGACAGGGTTGGAGACCCAGTACTTC
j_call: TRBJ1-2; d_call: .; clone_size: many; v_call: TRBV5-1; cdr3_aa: CASSFLTGGFYGYTF; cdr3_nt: TGCGCCAGCAGCTTTCTAACAGGAGGATTCTATGGCTACACCTTC
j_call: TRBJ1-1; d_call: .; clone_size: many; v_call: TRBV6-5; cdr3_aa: CASRPLQGSSAFF; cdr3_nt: TGTGCCAGCAGACCACTCCAGGGGTCGTCAGCTTTCTTT